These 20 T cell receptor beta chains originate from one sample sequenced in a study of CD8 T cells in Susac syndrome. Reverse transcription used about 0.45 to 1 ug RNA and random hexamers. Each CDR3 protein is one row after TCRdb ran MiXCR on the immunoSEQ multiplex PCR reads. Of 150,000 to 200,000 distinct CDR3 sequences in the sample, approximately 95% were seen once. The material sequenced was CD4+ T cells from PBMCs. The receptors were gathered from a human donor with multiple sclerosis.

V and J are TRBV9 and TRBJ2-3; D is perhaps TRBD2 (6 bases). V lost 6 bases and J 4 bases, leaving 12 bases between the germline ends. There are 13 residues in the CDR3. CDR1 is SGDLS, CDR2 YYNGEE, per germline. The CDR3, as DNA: TGTGCCAGCACCCGCGGGGTCGCAGATACGCAGTATTTT. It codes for CASTRGVADTQYF.

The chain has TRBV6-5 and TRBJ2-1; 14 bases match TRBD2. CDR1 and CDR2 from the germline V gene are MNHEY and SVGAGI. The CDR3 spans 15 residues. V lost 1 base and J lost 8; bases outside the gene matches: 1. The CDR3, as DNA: TGTGCCAGCAGTTACTTGACTAGCGGGAGGGATGAGCAGTTCTTC. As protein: CASSYLTSGRDEQFF.

In DNA form, the CDR3 reads TGTGCCAGCAGTACGTCCTACAATGAGCAGTTCTTC. Protein sequence: CASSTSYNEQFF. The chain employs TRBV6-5 and TRBJ2-1; D ambiguous. Trimming pared 5 bases from V and 1 base from J, leaving 3 bases between. Looked up from germline, CDR1 is MNHEY and CDR2 is SVGAGI. The CDR3 is 12 amino acids.

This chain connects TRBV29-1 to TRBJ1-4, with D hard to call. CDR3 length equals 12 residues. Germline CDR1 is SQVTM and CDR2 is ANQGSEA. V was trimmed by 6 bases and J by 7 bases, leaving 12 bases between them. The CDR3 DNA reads TGCAGCGTCTATGGACTTGGTGAAAAACTGTTTTTT. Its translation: CSVYGLGEKLFF.

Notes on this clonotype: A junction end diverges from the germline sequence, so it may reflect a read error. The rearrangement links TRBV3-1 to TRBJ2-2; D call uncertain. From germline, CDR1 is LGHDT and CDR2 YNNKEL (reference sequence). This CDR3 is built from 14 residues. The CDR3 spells CASSLTADTGELFF. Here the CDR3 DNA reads TGTGCCAGTAGCCTAACGGCGGACACCGGGGAGCTGTTTTTT.

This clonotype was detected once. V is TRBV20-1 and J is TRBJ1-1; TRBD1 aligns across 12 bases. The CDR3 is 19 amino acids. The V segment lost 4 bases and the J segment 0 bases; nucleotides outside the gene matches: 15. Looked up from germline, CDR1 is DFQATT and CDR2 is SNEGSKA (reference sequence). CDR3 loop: CSATRWGQGARWMNTEAFF. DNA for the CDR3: TGCAGTGCTACCCGCTGGGGACAGGGGGCGCGATGGATGAACACTGAAGCTTTCTTT.

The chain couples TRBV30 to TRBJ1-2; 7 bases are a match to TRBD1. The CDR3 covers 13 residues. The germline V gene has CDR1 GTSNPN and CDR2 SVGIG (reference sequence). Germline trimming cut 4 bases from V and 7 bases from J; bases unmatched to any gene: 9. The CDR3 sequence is CAWTPRDSLGYTF. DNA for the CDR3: TGTGCCTGGACCCCCCGGGACAGCCTTGGCTACACCTTC.

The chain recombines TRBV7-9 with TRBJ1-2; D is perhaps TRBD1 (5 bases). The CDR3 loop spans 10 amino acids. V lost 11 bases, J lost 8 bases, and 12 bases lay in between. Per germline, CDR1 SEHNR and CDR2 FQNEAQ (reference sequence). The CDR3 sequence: CAWGEVGYTF. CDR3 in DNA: TGTGCCTGGGGGGAGGTCGGCTACACCTTC.

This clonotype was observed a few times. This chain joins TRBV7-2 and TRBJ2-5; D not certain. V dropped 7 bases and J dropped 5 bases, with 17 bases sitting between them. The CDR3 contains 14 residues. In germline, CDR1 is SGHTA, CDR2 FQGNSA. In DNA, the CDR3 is TGTGCCAGCACCCCGGGTGGGCCCAGGGAGACCCAGTACTTC. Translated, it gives CASTPGGPRETQYF. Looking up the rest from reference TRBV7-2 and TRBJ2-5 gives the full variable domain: GAGVSQSPSNKVTEKGKDVELRCDPISGHTALYWYRQSLGQGLEFLIYFQGNSAPDKSGLPSDRFSAERTGGSVSTLTIQRTQQEDSAVYLCASTPGGPRETQYFGPGTRLLVL.

CDR3 region: CASSLGGLAGVPGELFF. The CDR3 coding sequence is TGTGCCAGCAGCTTAGGGGGACTAGCGGGAGTACCCGGGGAGCTGTTTTTT. This chain uses TRBV7-7 with TRBJ2-2, with TRBD2 matching 14 bases. After removal of 1 base from V and 6 bases from J, the junction contained 4 bases not matched to a gene. This CDR3 is 17 amino acids long. Germline V gives CDR1 SSHAT, CDR2 FNYEAQ (reference sequence).

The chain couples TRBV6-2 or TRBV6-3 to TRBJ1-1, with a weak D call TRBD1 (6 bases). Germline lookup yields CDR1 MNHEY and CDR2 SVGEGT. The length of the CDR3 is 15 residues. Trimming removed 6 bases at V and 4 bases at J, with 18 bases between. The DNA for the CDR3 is TGTGCCAGCAGAAAAATAACCGAGGGGGGCACTGAAGCTTTCTTT. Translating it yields CASRKITEGGTEAFF.

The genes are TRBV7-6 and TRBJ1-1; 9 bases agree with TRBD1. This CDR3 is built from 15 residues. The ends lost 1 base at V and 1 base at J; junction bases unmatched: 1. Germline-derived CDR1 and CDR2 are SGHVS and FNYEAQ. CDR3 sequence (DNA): TGTGCCAGCAGCTTAGAGGGACAGGGGAACACTGAAGCTTTCTTT. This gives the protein CASSLEGQGNTEAFF.

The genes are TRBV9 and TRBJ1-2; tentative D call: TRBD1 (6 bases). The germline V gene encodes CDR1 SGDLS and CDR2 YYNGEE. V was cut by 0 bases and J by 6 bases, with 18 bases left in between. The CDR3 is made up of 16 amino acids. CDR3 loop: CASSVAPFRGSNGYTF. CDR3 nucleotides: TGTGCCAGCAGCGTAGCTCCTTTCAGGGGAAGCAATGGCTACACCTTC.

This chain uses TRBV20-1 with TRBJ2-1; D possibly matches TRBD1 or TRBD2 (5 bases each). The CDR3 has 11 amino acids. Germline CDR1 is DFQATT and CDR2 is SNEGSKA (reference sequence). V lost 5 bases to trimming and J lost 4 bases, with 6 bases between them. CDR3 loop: CSAEGYNEQFF. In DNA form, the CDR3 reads TGCAGTGCTGAGGGGTACAATGAGCAGTTCTTC.

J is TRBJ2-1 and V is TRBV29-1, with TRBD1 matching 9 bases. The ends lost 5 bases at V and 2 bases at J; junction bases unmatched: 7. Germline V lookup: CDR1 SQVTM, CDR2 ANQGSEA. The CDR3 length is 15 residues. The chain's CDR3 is CSVPDTGGTYNEQFF. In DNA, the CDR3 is TGCAGCGTTCCAGACACAGGGGGCACCTACAATGAGCAGTTCTTC.

Here the CDR3 reads CASSYDLGVREGYTF. DNA of the CDR3: TGCGCCAGCAGCTACGATCTGGGAGTCCGAGAGGGCTACACCTTC. The chain links TRBV5-1 to TRBJ1-2, with no clear D. Trimming removed 3 bases from V and 8 bases from J, with 20 bases in between. Germline V gene data show CDR1 as SGHRS and CDR2 as YFSETQ. This CDR3 spans 15 amino acids.

The DNA of the CDR3 is TGCAGTGTAGGAGGGTCTAGCACAGATACGCAGTATTTT. Its translation: CSVGGSSTDTQYF. The chain is built from TRBV20-1 and TRBJ2-3, with D perhaps matching TRBD2 (6 bases). The germline V and J ends were trimmed by 7 bases and 0 bases, with 11 bases remaining between them. This CDR3 contains 13 residues. Germline V gene data show CDR1 as DFQATT and CDR2 as SNEGSKA (reference sequence).

The CDR3 nucleotides read TGTGCCAGCTCACTTATTACAAGGCCCGACTATGGCTACACCTTC. The encoded protein is CASSLITRPDYGYTF. The genes are TRBV18 and TRBJ1-2, with no clear D. This CDR3 contains 15 residues. V dropped 4 bases and J dropped 3 bases, with 15 bases sitting between them. Germline values: CDR1 KGHSH, CDR2 LQKENI. Using reference TRBV18 and TRBJ1-2 for the parts outside the CDR3, the full variable domain is NAGVMQNPRHLVRRRGQEARLRCSPMKGHSHVYWYRQLPEEGLKFMVYLQKENIIDESGMPKERFSAEFPKEGPSILRIQQVVRGDSAAYFCASSLITRPDYGYTFGSGTRLTVV.

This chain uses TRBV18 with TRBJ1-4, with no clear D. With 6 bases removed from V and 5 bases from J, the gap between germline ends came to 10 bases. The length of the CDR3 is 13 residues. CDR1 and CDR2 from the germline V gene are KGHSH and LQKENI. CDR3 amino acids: CASSSGENEKLFF. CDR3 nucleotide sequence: TGTGCCAGCTCCTCCGGAGAAAATGAAAAACTGTTTTTT. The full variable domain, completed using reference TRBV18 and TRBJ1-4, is NAGVMQNPRHLVRRRGQEARLRCSPMKGHSHVYWYRQLPEEGLKFMVYLQKENIIDESGMPKERFSAEFPKEGPSILRIQQVVRGDSAAYFCASSSGENEKLFFGSGTQLSVL.

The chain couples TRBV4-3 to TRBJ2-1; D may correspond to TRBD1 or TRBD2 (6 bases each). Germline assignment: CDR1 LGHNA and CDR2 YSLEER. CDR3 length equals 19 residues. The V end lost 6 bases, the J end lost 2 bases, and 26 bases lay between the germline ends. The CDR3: CASSRGRSVLTMAYNEQFF. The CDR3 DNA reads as TGCGCCAGCAGTCGGGGGCGAAGCGTCTTAACGATGGCCTACAATGAGCAGTTCTTC.